This TCR beta chain was recovered during a study of T-cell reconstitution after alpha-beta-depleted transplantation in children. Study-wide results and limits: Alpha-beta T cells about two months after transplant reportedly derived from several hundred expanded graft clones. T-cell counts and diversity at one year following transplant were attributed mainly to newly produced T cells.

This clonotype was observed at least ten times. Antigen unknown. For TCRbeta, the library was prepared with unique molecular identifiers. Each CDR3 protein is one row after TCRdb ran MiXCR on the PCR reads. The sample has approximately 500,000 distinct CDR3 sequences; roughly a tenth are singletons. This CDR3 comprises 15 residues. V lost 1 base, J lost 0 bases, and 9 bases lay in between. The sequence came from a child under 10 years old with inherited bone marrow failure, due to receive a stem cell transplant. J is TRBJ1-1 and V is TRBV12-3 or TRBV12-4; tentative D call: TRBD1 (5 bases). The sequencing used PBMCs, collected before TCRalphabeta/CD19-depleted stem cell transplant. The CDR3, as DNA: TGTGCCAGCAGTTTAGGGGGACTCTTGAACACTGAAGCTTTCTTT. Amino acid sequence: CASSLGGLLNTEAFF.